This T cell receptor beta chain was captured by sequencing in a study of blood T cell repertoires in COVID-19. Study context: From the United States, Italy and Spain came samples of acute and convalescent COVID-19. In each case, the material was cDNA or gDNA derived from T cells, B-cell-depleted T cells, or PBMCs.

As processed by the authors: Amplified reference gene primers provided the basis for estimating nucleated cell counts. The table came from immunoSEQ multiplex PCR; TCRdb's copy has only in-frame clones and leaves some out. The V and J calls and clone size were taken over from that table, and D and trimming were inferred from the DNA. This sample has roughly 260,000 clones, with roughly 86% found just once. The length of the CDR3 is 16 residues. CDR1 MNHEY and CDR2 SMNVEV come from the germline V gene (reference sequence). V shed 4 bases, J shed 7 bases, and the junction held 12 bases outside the gene matches.

The chain has TRBV27 and TRBJ2-7, with 11 nucleotides matching TRBD2. What was sequenced was peripheral blood. This sequence originates from a man aged 35 to 55 who had recovered from COVID-19. The CDR3 loop reads CASSSPAGTSGLEQYF. CDR3 nucleotides: TGTGCCAGCAGTTCACCGGCGGGGACTAGCGGTTTGGAGCAGTACTTC.